This section outlines one T cell receptor beta chain sequence together with its context. This CDR3 has 15 amino acids. The germline V gene encodes CDR1 MNHEY and CDR2 SMNVEV (reference sequence). J was trimmed by 2 bases and V by 5 bases; bases with no gene match: 5. This entry comes from a study of neoadjuvant anti-PD-1 for oral cavity cancer. The table came from immunoSEQ multiplex PCR; TCRdb's copy has only in-frame clones and leaves some out. There are more than 13,000 clones in the sample; about 71% occur only once, and approximately 2% lies in the top ten. The chain combines TRBV27 with TRBJ2-7; 11 positions match TRBD2. The TCR was taken from a person between 40 and 85 years old with oral cavity squamous cell carcinoma. The sample here was PBMCs, taken before nivolumab (anti-PD-1) treatment. CDR3 DNA sequence: TGTGCCAGCAGTATCACTAGCGGGAGCGCCTACGAGCAGTACTTC. This translates into CASSITSGSAYEQYF.